The 20 T cell receptor beta chains given below trace back to one sample, sequenced in a study of blood T cells in healthy people across ages. For the second PCR, which ran for roughly 6 to 11 cycles, a sample-barcoded 5' primer and a J-beta primer mix were used. TCRdb ran MiXCR on the 5' RACE reads and lists one entry per CDR3 protein. The data contain 650,000 to 1,000,000 distinct CDR3 sequences, 35% to 60% of them singletons. Sequenced sample: blood. These receptors all stem from an elderly man in good health.

The chain has TRBV6-5 and TRBJ1-2; D is perhaps TRBD1 (6 bases). The CDR3 contains 14 residues. Germline CDR1 MNHEY, CDR2 SVGAGI. Trimming removed 6 bases at V and 0 bases at J, with 11 bases between. This chain's CDR3 is CASREQGSNYGYTF. Written as DNA, the CDR3 is TGTGCCAGCAGGGAACAGGGATCTAACTATGGCTACACCTTC.

This clonotype came up many times. This chain connects TRBV7-9 to TRBJ2-7; D gene ambiguous. This CDR3 is built from 12 residues. CDR1 and CDR2 (germline): SEHNR, FQNEAQ (reference sequence). V lost 2 bases and J 6 bases, leaving 8 bases between the germline ends. CDR3 DNA sequence: TGTGCCAGCAGCTTAATCGTTGCCGAGCAGTACTTC. As protein: CASSLIVAEQYF.

This chain joins TRBV5-1 and TRBJ1-4; unclear D gene. Germline V lookup: CDR1 SGHRS, CDR2 YFSETQ. The CDR3 has 16 residues. Deletions cut 4 bases from V and 4 bases from J, with 17 bases between. DNA of the CDR3: TGCGCCAGCAGCAGGGCGGACGGGAATCTTAATGAAAAACTGTTTTTT. Amino acid sequence: CASSRADGNLNEKLFF.

This clonotype was found a few times. The genes are TRBV20-1 and TRBJ2-3; no reliable D call. The CDR3 consists of 14 residues. Trimming pared 0 bases from V and 2 bases from J, leaving 9 bases between. CDR1 DFQATT and CDR2 SNEGSKA come from the germline V gene (reference sequence). CDR3: CSARDARITDTQYF. Here the CDR3 DNA reads TGCAGTGCTAGAGATGCTAGGATCACAGATACGCAGTATTTT.

The chain links TRBV5-1 to TRBJ1-1; TRBD1 aligns across 8 bases. CDR3 size: 15 residues. Per germline, CDR1 SGHRS and CDR2 YFSETQ. V was clipped by 3 bases and J by 5 bases; unmatched bases: 9. The CDR3, as DNA: TGCGCCAGCAGCTCCAACCTCGACAGGGGAACTGAAGCTTTCTTT. It encodes CASSSNLDRGTEAFF.

This clonotype was observed a handful of times. The chain couples TRBV28 to TRBJ2-1; D might be TRBD2 (6 bases). The V gene's germline CDR1 is MDHEN and CDR2 SYDVKM. The CDR3 spans 14 residues. V gave up 4 bases and J gave up 2 bases, with 9 bases separating them. CDR3 DNA sequence: TGTGCCAGCAGTTACGGGGGAGCCTACAATGAGCAGTTCTTC. Amino acids: CASSYGGAYNEQFF.

In regard to this clonotype: Germline is not matched at one junction end, which may reflect a read error. The chain combines TRBV12-3 or TRBV12-4 with TRBJ2-3; 8 nucleotides line up with TRBD2. There are 13 residues in the CDR3. The CDR3 sequence is CASRRTSTDAQYF. DNA for the CDR3: TGTGCCAGCAGGAGGACTAGCACAGATGCGCAGTATTTT.

This clonotype was counted a few times. This chain uses TRBV18 with TRBJ2-4; the match to TRBD1 covers 8 bases. The end of the DNA is better explained by TRBJ2-5, so the J call may be wrong. The CDR3 spans 14 residues. CDR1 and CDR2 (germline): KGHSH, LQKENI. The CDR3 loop reads CASHQDRVAETQYF. CDR3 in DNA: TGTGCCAGCCACCAGGACAGGGTAGCCGAGACCCAGTACTTC.

The rearrangement links TRBV4-2 to TRBJ2-5; D could derive from TRBD1 or TRBD2 (5 bases each). The V end was cut by 4 bases, the J end by 11 bases, with 26 bases between. The V gene's germline CDR1 is LGHNA and CDR2 YNFKEQ. The CDR3 contains 16 residues. CDR3 sequence: CASSPTWVGPYNEQYF. The CDR3 region has the DNA TGTGCCAGCAGCCCCACATGGGTGGGACCGTACAATGAGCAGTACTTC.

The chain couples TRBV20-1 to TRBJ2-1; possibly TRBD1 for D (6 bases). The germline V gene has CDR1 DFQATT and CDR2 SNEGSKA (reference sequence). V lost 3 bases to trimming and J lost 10 bases, with 22 bases between them. There are 15 residues in the CDR3. The CDR3 DNA sequence: TGCAGTGCTAGGGTGGGGGCTCAGGGCTTTAAGGAGCAGTTCTTC. Protein product: CSARVGAQGFKEQFF.

For this clonotype: Germline is not matched at one junction end, which may reflect a read error. The V call is TRBV3-1, the J call TRBJ2-7; 9 bases align to TRBD2. Germline V gene sequence: CDR1 LGHDT, CDR2 YNNKEL (reference sequence). The CDR3 totals 16 residues. CDR3 sequence (DNA): TGTGCTAGCAGCCAAGCGACTAGCGGAGGCTACAATGAGCAGTACTTC. It encodes CASSQATSGGYNEQYF.

Of note for this clonotype: This sequence may be a read error, since a much larger clone differs from it by one base. The rearrangement uses TRBV9 and TRBJ2-7; 12 bases map to TRBD2. V gave up 0 bases and J gave up 7 bases; unmatched junction bases: 11. Germline CDR1 SGDLS, CDR2 YYNGEE. The CDR3 length is 17 residues. The CDR3 here is CASSVVTSGSSYNEQYF. The CDR3 DNA follows: TGTGCCAGCAGCGTAGTGACTAGCGGGAGCTCCTACAATGAGCAGTACTTC.

The J gene is TRBJ2-1, the V gene TRBV27; 7 nucleotides agree with TRBD2. The J call may be mistaken, given a closer DNA end match to TRBJ2-7. CDR1 and CDR2 from the germline V gene are MNHEY and SMNVEV (reference sequence). CDR3 length: 14 residues. The CDR3 is CASSLWGGRNEQYF. CDR3 nucleotide sequence: TGTGCCAGCAGTTTATGGGGGGGTCGGAATGAGCAGTACTTC.

This clonotype was seen just once. The chain carries TRBV29-1 and TRBJ2-4; tentatively, D is TRBD1 or TRBD2 (6 bases each). Germline V gene lookup returns CDR1 SQVTM and CDR2 ANQGSEA. The CDR3 totals 16 residues. V dropped 4 bases and J dropped 3 bases, with 19 bases sitting between them. The CDR3 sequence is CSVGVGGAGLKNIQYF. The CDR3 DNA follows: TGCAGCGTTGGGGTAGGGGGTGCGGGACTCAAAAACATTCAGTACTTC.

The chain combines TRBV12-3 or TRBV12-4 with TRBJ2-3; 9 nucleotides agree with TRBD1. J was trimmed by 4 bases and V by 5 bases; bases with no gene match: 10. This CDR3 has 16 residues. The CDR3 nucleotides read TGTGCCAGCAGTGCCGGGACAGGGTCTATCGCAGATACGCAGTATTTT. Amino acids: CASSAGTGSIADTQYF.

V and J are TRBV12-3 or TRBV12-4 and TRBJ2-5; D is ambiguous. Trimming pared 8 bases from V and 2 bases from J, leaving 9 bases between. The CDR3 loop spans 12 amino acids. As DNA, the CDR3 is TGTGCCAGCTCGGTCTTACAAGAGACCCAGTACTTC. Translated: CASSVLQETQYF.

This chain links TRBV7-2 with TRBJ2-3, with 12 bases fitting TRBD2. J lost 6 bases, V lost 0 bases, and 4 bases had no gene match. Germline CDR1 reads SGHTA; CDR2 reads FQGNSA. The CDR3 has 16 amino acids. The CDR3 region is CASSLATSGSSDTQYF. DNA of the CDR3: TGTGCCAGCAGCTTAGCGACTAGCGGGAGCTCGGATACGCAGTATTTT.

The rearrangement links TRBV9 to TRBJ2-1; 14 bases align to TRBD2. Unmatched junction bases numbered 4, after V lost 2 bases and J lost 6 bases. The CDR3 spans 16 residues. Germline CDR1 is SGDLS and CDR2 is YYNGEE. DNA of the CDR3: TGTGCCAGCAGCGTCTCGGGGACTAGCGGGAGCAATGAGCAGTTCTTC. This encodes CASSVSGTSGSNEQFF.

The CDR3 bases are TGTGCCAGCAGCCTACTAGCGGGAATCTACGAGCAGTACTTC. Its translation: CASSLLAGIYEQYF. V is TRBV11-3 and J is TRBJ2-7; TRBD2 aligns across 10 bases. V trimming: 5 bases; J trimming: 3 bases; junction bases outside the gene matches: 4. The germline CDR1 and CDR2 sequences are SGHNT and YENEEA. The CDR3 spans 14 residues.

CDR3 DNA sequence: TGCAGTGCTCAAGACAGGGTCACAATCTACGAGCAGTACTTC. It yields the protein CSAQDRVTIYEQYF. The rearrangement joins TRBV20-1 to TRBJ2-7, with 7 positions matching TRBD1. From germline, CDR1 is DFQATT and CDR2 SNEGSKA (reference sequence). V gave up 5 bases and J gave up 3 bases; unmatched junction bases: 10. The CDR3 has 14 amino acids.